This T cell receptor beta chain was found in a study of cytomegalovirus exposure and HLA in healthy donors. Whole-study context: According to later analysis, the same platform produced the approximately 120 validation and around 730 first-cohort repertoires.

V was pared by 6 bases and J by 3 bases, with 9 bases between. The germline V gene encodes CDR1 MNHEY and CDR2 SVGAGI. The CDR3 runs to 13 residues. Study-wide points: The authors listed roughly 150 TCR beta chains as cytomegalovirus-associated. Most observed TCR sequences were rare, whereas some public TCRs were detected in many donors.

Sequencing used immunoSEQ multiplex PCR; TCRdb keeps in-frame clones, though not all of them. Among 250,000 to 400,000 clones listed, roughly 88% were seen once. Turning to this clone: Its antigen remains unidentified.

The source material was PBMCs. The receptor's source is a man aged 30 to 39 in good health and CMV-seronegative. The chain recombines TRBV6-5 with TRBJ2-1, with D possibly being TRBD1 (5 bases). The CDR3: CASSLDIYNEQFF. CDR3 DNA sequence: TGTGCCAGCAGCCTGGACATCTACAATGAGCAGTTCTTC.